The 12 T cell receptor beta chains listed next were all sequenced from one sample in a study of T cell responses to AZD1222 COVID-19 vaccine. Profiling relied on immunoSEQ multiplex PCR, and the TCRdb table lists in-frame clones only, not all of them. The sample lists about 94,000 clones, about 88% occurring once. The sequencing here drew on peripheral blood, taken on day 0 of AZD1222 vaccination. All receptors derive from an adult in good health.

The chain employs TRBV5-6 and TRBJ1-2; 7 positions agree with TRBD1. Unmatched junction bases numbered 2, after V lost 0 bases and J lost 3 bases. Germline assignment: CDR1 SGHDT and CDR2 YYEEEE. The CDR3 length is 14 residues. The CDR3: CASSLEGADYGYTF. The CDR3 DNA sequence: TGTGCCAGCAGCTTGGAGGGGGCCGACTATGGCTACACCTTC.

This clone turned up a few times. The rearrangement uses TRBV6-6 and TRBJ1-2; 10 bases agree with TRBD1. Trimming at V came to 6 bases and at J to 4 bases, leaving 5 bases not matched to a gene. CDR3 length: 14 residues. Germline V gene data show CDR1 as MNHNY and CDR2 as SVGAGI (reference sequence). The CDR3 loop is CASRDRGRFYGYTF. DNA for the CDR3: TGTGCCAGCAGAGACAGGGGGCGCTTCTATGGCTACACCTTC.

The chain carries TRBV10-2 and TRBJ2-5; D is uncertain. CDR3 size: 13 residues. The germline V gene encodes CDR1 WSHSY and CDR2 SAAADI. Trimming cost V 7 bases and J 2 bases, with 11 bases left between them. This chain's CDR3 is CASMKGSQETQYF. CDR3 nucleotides: TGCGCCAGCATGAAAGGGTCTCAAGAGACCCAGTACTTC.

As concerns this clone: The junction differs from germline at one of its ends, possibly a read error. The chain recombines TRBV7-3 with TRBJ2-3, with D perhaps matching TRBD2 (7 bases). The CDR3 is 15 residues long. Germline CDR1 is SGHTA and CDR2 is FQGTGA. CDR3 DNA sequence: TGTGCCAGCAGCATAACCGGGGGGCCCACAGATACGCAGTATTTT. Translation: CASSITGGPTDTQYF.

The chain uses TRBV4-1 and TRBJ2-5; D unresolved. This CDR3 is 15 amino acids long. Germline CDR1 is MGHRA and CDR2 is YSYEKL. V was shortened by 0 bases and J by 4 bases, with 12 bases between the two germline ends. The CDR3 protein is CASSQDLGHSETQYF. Written as DNA, the CDR3 is TGCGCCAGCAGCCAAGATCTAGGGCATTCAGAGACCCAGTACTTC.

This chain connects TRBV3-1 (or the pseudogene TRBV3-2) to TRBJ2-1; D not certain. Germline-derived CDR1 and CDR2 are LGHDT and YNNKEL (reference sequence). V was trimmed by 1 base and J by 9 bases, leaving 10 bases between them. This CDR3 contains 13 residues. CDR3 amino acids: CASSQGSWGEQFF. The CDR3 DNA reads as TGTGCCAGCAGCCAAGGTAGTTGGGGTGAGCAGTTCTTC.

A single count supports this clone. This chain uses TRBV9 with TRBJ2-3; possible D gene TRBD1, 5 bases. Germline values: CDR1 SGDLS, CDR2 YYNGEE. Trimming removed 4 bases at V and 1 base at J, with 13 bases between. The length of the CDR3 is 15 residues. The CDR3 coding sequence is TGTGCCAGCAGCCTAGGGGCAAGCGGCACAGATACGCAGTATTTT. Translating gives CASSLGASGTDTQYF. Full variable domain (outside the CDR3, taken from reference TRBV9 and TRBJ2-3): DSGVTQTPKHLITATGQRVTLRCSPRSGDLSVYWYQQSLDQGLQFLIQYYNGEERAKGNILERFSAQQFPDLHSELNLSSLELGDSALYFCASSLGASGTDTQYFGPGTRLTVL.

A single count supports this clone. The chain joins TRBV9 to TRBJ2-2; maybe TRBD1 (7 bases). Looked up from germline, CDR1 is SGDLS and CDR2 is YYNGEE. The V end was cut by 0 bases, the J end by 3 bases, with 12 bases between. The CDR3 contains 16 residues. CDR3: CASSVEGRGDTGELFF. In DNA form, the CDR3 reads TGTGCCAGCAGCGTAGAGGGCAGGGGGGACACCGGGGAGCTGTTTTTT.

A single count supports this clone. This chain connects TRBV5-4 to TRBJ2-3, with D maybe TRBD2 (6 bases). V lost 2 bases and J lost 2, with 15 bases in between. Germline V gene sequence: CDR1 SGHNT, CDR2 YYREEE (reference sequence). The CDR3 runs 16 residues. The CDR3 DNA reads TGTGCCAGCAGCTTTCCCTTAGCGGATATCACAGATACGCAGTATTTT. The encoded protein is CASSFPLADITDTQYF.

The chain links TRBV28 to TRBJ2-3, with D uncertain. The ends were cut back, 5 bases at V and 2 bases at J, with 14 bases in the middle. The CDR3 totals 15 residues. Germline V gene data show CDR1 as MDHEN and CDR2 as SYDVKM. CDR3 amino acids: CASSPRTASTDTQYF. The CDR3 nucleotides read TGTGCCAGCAGTCCAAGGACGGCCTCCACAGATACGCAGTATTTT. The full variable domain, rest sourced from reference TRBV28 and TRBJ2-3, is DVKVTQSSRYLVKRTGEKVFLECVQDMDHENMFWYRQDPGLGLRLIYFSYDVKMKEKGDIPEGYSVSREKKERFSLILESASTNQTSMYLCASSPRTASTDTQYFGPGTRLTVL.

The chain couples TRBV5-1 to TRBJ1-2; D may be TRBD1 (6 bases). Trimming left V 4 bases short and J 8 bases short, with 15 bases between. Germline V gene data show CDR1 as SGHRS and CDR2 as YFSETQ. The CDR3 consists of 13 residues. CDR3 in amino acids: CASSRLGAGGYTF. The CDR3 DNA follows: TGCGCCAGCAGCCGTTTGGGGGCTGGCGGCTACACCTTC. The entire variable domain, with the rest obtained from reference TRBV5-1 and TRBJ1-2, is as follows: KAGVTQTPRYLIKTRGQQVTLSCSPISGHRSVSWYQQTPGQGLQFLFEYFSETQRNKGNFPGRFSGRQFSNSRSEMNVSTLELGDSALYLCASSRLGAGGYTFGSGTRLTVV.

The chain has TRBV5-1 and TRBJ2-2; D remains unclear. Trimming stripped 4 bases from V and 5 bases from J, with 15 bases between. The length of the CDR3 is 15 residues. Germline V gene data show CDR1 as SGHRS and CDR2 as YFSETQ. CDR3 nucleotide sequence: TGCGCCAGCAGCCTTGAGCAAACGAGAACCGGGGAGCTGTTTTTT. Translated, it gives CASSLEQTRTGELFF.